This entry features one T cell receptor beta chain sequence. The data stem from a study of blood T cell repertoires in COVID-19. Germline CDR1 reads WSHSY; CDR2 reads SAAADI. CDR3 length: 15 residues. V dropped 6 bases and J dropped 1 base, with 15 bases sitting between them. Only in-frame clones appear in the TCRdb table, and some are missing; sequencing was by immunoSEQ multiplex PCR. The sample consists of about 150,000 clones, approximately 91% of them appearing once. The sample was peripheral blood. The V gene is TRBV10-2, the J gene TRBJ1-1; a weak D match, TRBD1 (6 bases). This sequence originates from a woman aged 70-85 years with acute or convalescent COVID-19. Written as DNA, the CDR3 is TGCGCCAGCAGAGGGGACACGGGGAGGAACACTGAAGCTTTCTTT. The encoded protein is CASRGDTGRNTEAFF.